The 7 T cell receptor beta chains below were found in one sample sequenced in a study of T cell repertoires in cytomegalovirus infection. TCRdb re-analysed the reads in MiXCR, keeping a single row per CDR3 protein. The repertoire holds approximately 550,000 distinct CDR3 sequences, with more than 15% as singletons. The sequenced material came from CD8+ T cells from PBMCs. These receptors all come from a human donor in good health (CMV status not recorded). Some clones in this sample may be carry-over from other donors' samples.

This clonotype was counted many times. The gene calls are TRBV7-6 and TRBJ1-1; a possible D gene is TRBD1 (6 bases). Trimming took off 8 bases at V and 6 bases at J, with 28 bases between the two ends. CDR1 is SGHVS, CDR2 FNYEAQ, per germline. CDR3 length equals 17 residues. The DNA of the CDR3 is TGTGCCAGCCACTCAATTGGCCAGCGCCTGGAGGGGGCTGAAGCTTTCTTT. Translation: CASHSIGQRLEGAEAFF.

There are a few counts of this clonotype. This sequence joins TRBV28 and TRBJ2-1; D gene ambiguous. The germline V gene encodes CDR1 MDHEN and CDR2 SYDVKM. This CDR3 has 13 residues. Trimming cost V 8 bases and J 5 bases, with 13 bases left between them. Here the CDR3 DNA reads TGTGCCAGCCGATCGGATCGACACAATGAGCAGTTCTTC. Amino acid sequence: CASRSDRHNEQFF.

In this sample, this clonotype turned up a few times. The CDR3 sequence is CASRGGANEKLFF. The CDR3 DNA reads as TGTGCCAGCAGGGGGGGGGCTAATGAAAAACTGTTTTTT. The V and J genes are TRBV27 and TRBJ1-4, with D perhaps matching TRBD1 (5 bases). Germline V CDR1 and CDR2: MNHEY, SMNVEV (reference sequence). The V gene lost 6 bases and the J gene lost 3 bases, with 8 bases spanning the gap. The CDR3 runs 13 residues.

This clonotype came up a few times. The chain links TRBV19 to TRBJ1-1; D is unresolved. Germline lookup yields CDR1 LNHDA and CDR2 SQIVND (reference sequence). Deletions cut 7 bases from V and 1 base from J, with 10 bases between. The CDR3 contains 13 residues. CDR3 sequence: CASIEVANTEAFF. The CDR3 DNA follows: TGTGCCAGTATAGAGGTAGCGAACACTGAAGCTTTCTTT. Combining the CDR3 with reference TRBV19 and TRBJ1-1 gives the whole variable domain DGGITQSPKYLFRKEGQNVTLSCEQNLNHDAMYWYRQDPGQGLRLIYYSQIVNDFQKGDIAEGYSVSREKKESFPLTVTSAQKNPTAFYLCASIEVANTEAFFGQGTRLTVV.

Comment on this clonotype: A much more abundant neighbour one base away suggests this may be a read error. The rearrangement uses TRBV6-5 and TRBJ2-1, with TRBD2 as a possible D gene (6 bases). V was clipped by 2 bases and J by 5 bases, with 13 bases between them. CDR1 is MNHEY and CDR2 is SVGAGI in the germline V gene. The CDR3 is 15 residues long. CDR3 loop: CASSYAIAVDNEQFF. As DNA, the CDR3 is TGTGCCAGCAGTTACGCAATAGCGGTAGACAATGAGCAGTTCTTC.

This clonotype was seen a handful of times. The chain links TRBV5-6 to TRBJ2-1; TRBD1 agrees at 7 bases. The V segment lost 4 bases and the J segment 3 bases; nucleotides outside the gene matches: 13. This CDR3 is built from 17 residues. Germline V gives CDR1 SGHDT, CDR2 YYEEEE. The CDR3 DNA is TGTGCCAGCAGCCCATCCCCCGACAGGGAAAGCTACAATGAGCAGTTCTTC. Its protein is CASSPSPDRESYNEQFF.

This clonotype was recorded many times. The chain couples TRBV10-3 to TRBJ2-7; D is uncertain. This CDR3 has 15 amino acids. In germline, CDR1 is ENHRY, CDR2 SYGVKD. The V end was cut by 4 bases, the J end by 3 bases, with 16 bases between. CDR3 sequence reads: CAISVRDSGIYEQYF. The CDR3 nucleotides are TGTGCCATCAGTGTGCGAGACTCCGGAATCTACGAGCAGTACTTC.